These 18 T cell receptor beta chains originate from one sample sequenced in a study of CD8 T cells in ankylosing spondylitis. One entry per CDR3 protein results from TCRdb running MiXCR on the 5' RACE reads. This sample has 250,000 to 350,000 distinct CDR3 sequences, with 15% to 25% found just once. Sequencing input: blood, either unsorted or a sorted T cell fraction (not recorded which). The receptors originated from a male donor with ankylosing spondylitis or in good health (not recorded which).

This clonotype was observed many times. The chain recombines TRBV5-1 with TRBJ2-5; D might be TRBD1 or TRBD2, each matching 6 bases. The germline V and J ends were trimmed by 0 bases and 0 bases, with 12 bases remaining between them. The CDR3 covers 16 residues. Germline V CDR1 and CDR2: SGHRS, YFSETQ. The chain's CDR3 is CASSLGGAVNQETQYF. The CDR3, as DNA: TGCGCCAGCAGCTTGGGGGGGGCCGTAAACCAAGAGACCCAGTACTTC. Supplemented by reference TRBV5-1 and TRBJ2-5, the full variable domain reads KAGVTQTPRYLIKTRGQQVTLSCSPISGHRSVSWYQQTPGQGLQFLFEYFSETQRNKGNFPGRFSGRQFSNSRSEMNVSTLELGDSALYLCASSLGGAVNQETQYFGPGTRLLVL.

The V call is TRBV5-5, the J call TRBJ2-3; D call uncertain. Trimming shortened V by 0 bases and J by 1 base, and 9 bases separated the two germline ends. The CDR3 sequence is 15 residues long. The germline V gene encodes CDR1 SGHKS and CDR2 YYEKEE (reference sequence). The CDR3 region is CASSLGLGGTDTQYF. The DNA of the CDR3 is TGTGCCAGCAGCTTGGGGCTGGGCGGCACAGATACGCAGTATTTT.

This clonotype was detected a few times. The V and J genes are TRBV5-1 and TRBJ2-1; 10 positions agree with TRBD1. The CDR3 covers 14 residues. V was clipped by 4 bases and J by 8 bases; unmatched bases: 6. Germline V gives CDR1 SGHRS, CDR2 YFSETQ. CDR3 in amino acids: CASSMDRGFYEQFF. The CDR3 DNA sequence: TGCGCCAGCAGCATGGACAGGGGGTTCTATGAGCAGTTCTTC.

There are a few counts of this clonotype. The J gene is TRBJ1-2, the V gene TRBV3-1; TRBD1 might be the D (5 bases). The CDR3 extends over 16 amino acids. The germline V gene encodes CDR1 LGHDT and CDR2 YNNKEL (reference sequence). V lost 7 bases to trimming and J lost 4 bases, with 22 bases between them. The CDR3 DNA reads TGTGCCAGCACGCGGGGACTCACCATAGAAGGCTATGGCTACACCTTC. Translated: CASTRGLTIEGYGYTF. The whole variable domain, filled in from reference TRBV3-1 and TRBJ1-2, reads DTAVSQTPKYLVTQMGNDKSIKCEQNLGHDTMYWYKQDSKKFLKIMFSYNNKELIINETVPNRFSPKSPDKAHLNLHINSLELGDSAVYFCASTRGLTIEGYGYTFGSGTRLTVV.

This clonotype was seen only a few times. This chain joins TRBV7-3 and TRBJ2-3; no definite D call. Germline CDR1 and CDR2: SGHTA and FQGTGA. The CDR3 is 13 amino acids. Between the trimmed V and J ends, which lost 0 bases and 3 bases, there was a span of 4 bases. The CDR3 sequence: CASSLTITDTQYF. Written as DNA, the CDR3 is TGTGCCAGCAGCTTAACGATAACAGATACGCAGTATTTT.

The chain recombines TRBV6-5 with TRBJ2-7, with D unresolved. V was cut by 2 bases and J by 2 bases, with 16 bases left in between. CDR3 size: 16 residues. CDR1 is MNHEY and CDR2 is SVGAGI in the germline V gene. The CDR3 DNA follows: TGTGCCAGCAGTTACAGGGCGGCGGCGGCCCCCTACGAGCAGTACGTC. Translated, it gives CASSYRAAAAPYEQYV.

The V gene is TRBV20-1, the J gene TRBJ1-2; 7 nucleotides line up with TRBD1. CDR1 and CDR2 (germline): DFQATT, SNEGSKA (reference sequence). V shed 5 bases and J 1 base; nucleotides not matched to a gene: 10. The CDR3 runs 15 residues. Written as DNA, the CDR3 is TGCAGTGCTCCCCCAGGGGGAAGGGGTAACTATGGCTACACCTTC. This sequence encodes CSAPPGGRGNYGYTF.

CDR3 coding DNA: TGTGCCAGCAGTTTTTGGGGGGTTAGGATGAACACTGAAGCTTTCTTT. This translates into CASSFWGVRMNTEAFF. The chain carries TRBV12-3 or TRBV12-4 and TRBJ1-1, with D perhaps TRBD1 (5 bases). V was trimmed by 3 bases and J by 0 bases, leaving 14 bases between them. CDR3 length: 16 amino acids.

At least ten counts were recorded for this clonotype. The chain carries TRBV5-6 and TRBJ2-7; D is unclear. Germline V gene lookup returns CDR1 SGHDT and CDR2 YYEEEE. V was cut by 3 bases and J by 1 base, with 11 bases left in between. The length of the CDR3 is 14 residues. The CDR3 sequence: CASSSLSDSYEQYV. The CDR3 DNA reads TGTGCCAGCAGCTCACTCAGTGATTCCTACGAGCAGTACGTC.

This clonotype has just a few counts. The J gene is TRBJ2-3, the V gene TRBV5-1; 7 bases agree with TRBD1. Losses at the gene ends were 6 bases for V and 2 bases for J; bases not matched to a gene: 3. This CDR3 has 13 amino acids. The germline V gene has CDR1 SGHRS and CDR2 YFSETQ. Written as DNA, the CDR3 is TGCGCCAGCATTGGGACAGCCACAGATACGCAGTATTTT. Amino acid sequence: CASIGTATDTQYF.

The chain has TRBV6-1 and TRBJ2-3, with D perhaps assigned TRBD1 or TRBD2 (7 bases each). Trimming stripped 6 bases from V and 2 bases from J, with 21 bases between. The CDR3 runs to 17 residues. The germline V gene encodes CDR1 MNHNS and CDR2 SASEGT. The CDR3 loop reads CASRPYRGGGPTDTQYF. CDR3 nucleotides: TGTGCCAGCAGGCCCTACAGGGGCGGGGGACCCACAGATACGCAGTATTTT.

A few counts support this clonotype. V gene TRBV5-5 combines with J gene TRBJ1-4; TRBD1 matches at 8 bases. V lost 1 base, J lost 8 bases, and 7 bases stayed unmatched. Germline assignment: CDR1 SGHKS and CDR2 YYEKEE (reference sequence). The CDR3 is 15 amino acids. The CDR3: CASSLLGQVVEKLFF. DNA for the CDR3: TGTGCCAGCAGCTTGTTGGGACAGGTTGTGGAAAAACTGTTTTTT. The entire variable domain, with the rest obtained from reference TRBV5-5 and TRBJ1-4, is as follows: DAGVTQSPTHLIKTRGQQVTLRCSPISGHKSVSWYQQVLGQGPQFIFQYYEKEERGRGNFPDRFSARQFPNYSSELNVNALLLGDSALYLCASSLLGQVVEKLFFGSGTQLSVL.

This clonotype was detected many times. The chain uses TRBV5-1 and TRBJ2-4; a possible D gene is TRBD1 (7 bases). This CDR3 comprises 15 residues. The germline V gene has CDR1 SGHRS and CDR2 YFSETQ. V lost 0 bases and J lost 5, with 12 bases in between. As DNA, the CDR3 is TGCGCCAGCAGCTTGGGACAGGGAGGAGAAAACATTCAGTACTTC. Amino acids: CASSLGQGGENIQYF.

In this sample, this clonotype turned up a few times. The rearrangement joins TRBV6-5 to TRBJ2-1; D remains unclear. The CDR3 extends over 14 amino acids. V was pared by 6 bases and J by 8 bases, with 17 bases between. Germline assignment: CDR1 MNHEY and CDR2 SVGAGI. The CDR3 is CASRKIGLGYEQFF. CDR3 coding DNA: TGTGCCAGCAGAAAAATCGGATTGGGCTATGAGCAGTTCTTC.

This clonotype came up a few times. The V and J genes are TRBV6-1 and TRBJ1-4; 10 positions agree with TRBD1. The V gene end was trimmed by 5 bases and the J gene end by 3 bases; junction bases not matched to a gene: 6. In germline, CDR1 is MNHNS, CDR2 SASEGT. The CDR3 spans 16 residues. The CDR3 is CASSLTGTGANEKLFF. The CDR3, as DNA: TGTGCCAGCAGTCTAACTGGGACAGGGGCTAATGAAAAACTGTTTTTT.

The sample holds a few counts of this clonotype. V usage is TRBV12-3 or TRBV12-4 and J usage is TRBJ2-3; no firm D call. This CDR3 is 11 amino acids long. Trimming took 2 bases from V and 8 from J, leaving 5 bases between them. The CDR3 loop is CASSLKGTQYF. The CDR3 DNA is TGTGCCAGCAGTTTAAAGGGTACGCAGTATTTT.

This clonotype was seen only a few times. The chain recombines TRBV19 with TRBJ2-1; TRBD1 agrees at 9 bases. Germline CDR1 reads LNHDA; CDR2 reads SQIVND (reference sequence). This CDR3 has 19 amino acids. The trim removed 1 base at V and 6 bases at J, leaving 16 bases unmatched. Here the CDR3 DNA reads TGTGCCAGTAGTATAGTACGGAGTGAAGGACAGGGGCTTATCAATGAGCAGTTCTTC. It translates to CASSIVRSEGQGLINEQFF.

The table lists this clonotype with a few counts. This chain links TRBV5-1 with TRBJ2-5; 10 positions agree with TRBD1. The junction had 1 base not matched to a gene; V was cut back by 2 bases and J by 3 bases. Germline CDR1 SGHRS, CDR2 YFSETQ. The CDR3 consists of 14 residues. The DNA of the CDR3 is TGCGCCAGCAGCTTCGGACAGGGGGAAGAGACCCAGTACTTC. It translates to CASSFGQGEETQYF.